This passage covers 21 T cell receptor beta chains from one sample sequenced in a study of blood T cell repertoires in COVID-19. Method: immunoSEQ multiplex PCR; TCRdb's copy keeps in-frame clones and lacks some. Of approximately 100,000 clones listed, 75% to 85% are singletons. Sequencing was done on a sample of peripheral blood. The source is a man aged 55-75 years with acute or convalescent COVID-19.

The chain has TRBV30 and TRBJ1-5; tentatively, D is TRBD1 (5 bases). This CDR3 spans 13 amino acids. Germline V lookup: CDR1 GTSNPN, CDR2 SVGIG (reference sequence). Trimming pared 4 bases from V and 2 bases from J, leaving 9 bases between. CDR3: CAWTGGGNQPQHF. In DNA form, the CDR3 reads TGTGCCTGGACTGGAGGGGGCAATCAGCCCCAGCATTTT.

The V gene is TRBV9, the J gene TRBJ1-2, with a tentative D call TRBD1 (5 bases). Trimming stripped 0 bases from V and 7 bases from J, with 13 bases between. Germline CDR1 reads SGDLS; CDR2 reads YYNGEE. The CDR3 length is 14 residues. The CDR3 DNA is TGTGCCAGCAGCGTAGAAAGGGGATCGTTTGGCTACACCTTC. Amino acids: CASSVERGSFGYTF. Full variable domain (remainder filled in from reference TRBV9 and TRBJ1-2): DSGVTQTPKHLITATGQRVTLRCSPRSGDLSVYWYQQSLDQGLQFLIQYYNGEERAKGNILERFSAQQFPDLHSELNLSSLELGDSALYFCASSVERGSFGYTFGSGTRLTVV.

V usage is TRBV5-6 and J usage is TRBJ1-6, with TRBD1 identical over 8 bases. J gave up 10 bases and V 4 bases, and 4 bases lay outside the gene matches. Germline loops: CDR1 SGHDT, CDR2 YYEEEE. The length of the CDR3 is 13 residues. The DNA for the CDR3 is TGTGCCAGCAGCGGACAGGGTCGGTCACCCCTCCACTTT. Protein product: CASSGQGRSPLHF. Using reference TRBV5-6 and TRBJ1-6 for the parts outside the CDR3, the full variable domain is DAGVTQSPTHLIKTRGQQVTLRCSPKSGHDTVSWYQQALGQGPQFIFQYYEEEERQRGNFPDRFSGHQFPNYSSELNVNALLLGDSALYLCASSGQGRSPLHFGNGTRLTVT.

The rearrangement uses TRBV7-9 and TRBJ2-4, with D tentatively TRBD1 (7 bases). V lost 5 bases, J lost 5 bases, and 22 bases lay in between. Germline CDR1 SEHNR, CDR2 FQNEAQ (reference sequence). This CDR3 region has 17 residues. CDR3: CASSPLTGRKFENIQYF. In DNA, the CDR3 is TGTGCCAGCAGCCCGCTGACAGGGAGGAAATTCGAAAACATTCAGTACTTC.

This clone was counted a few times. The chain is built from TRBV6-4 and TRBJ1-1; 8 nucleotides agree with TRBD1. There are 16 residues in the CDR3. From germline, CDR1 is MRHNA and CDR2 SNTAGT. V lost 2 bases, J lost 1 base, and 6 bases stayed unmatched. CDR3 amino acids: CASSDATGDRNTEAFF. The CDR3 DNA reads TGTGCCAGCAGTGACGCGACAGGGGACAGGAACACTGAAGCTTTCTTT.

The chain recombines TRBV2 with TRBJ1-5; D remains unclear. The CDR3 runs to 13 residues. V was shortened by 8 bases and J by 4 bases, with 12 bases between the two germline ends. Germline CDR1 is SNHLY and CDR2 is FYNNEI. Here the CDR3 reads CASGRDRNQPQHF. CDR3 sequence (DNA): TGTGCCAGCGGGCGGGATAGGAATCAGCCCCAGCATTTT.

The chain has TRBV30 and TRBJ1-2, with 9 bases that match TRBD1. The CDR3 covers 15 residues. The V gene end was trimmed by 1 base and the J gene end by 1 base; junction bases not matched to a gene: 4. CDR1 is GTSNPN, CDR2 SVGIG, per germline (reference sequence). CDR3 loop: CAWSGQGEVNYGYTF. The CDR3 DNA reads TGTGCCTGGAGTGGACAGGGGGAGGTTAACTATGGCTACACCTTC.

This chain links TRBV5-1 with TRBJ2-7; D unresolved. V was shortened by 1 base and J by 3 bases, with 14 bases between the two germline ends. In germline, CDR1 is SGHRS, CDR2 YFSETQ. CDR3 length equals 15 residues. For the CDR3, the DNA is TGCGCCAGCAGCTTGTGGAGCCACACCAACTACGAGCAGTACTTC. Encoded protein: CASSLWSHTNYEQYF.

The chain couples TRBV7-9 to TRBJ2-3, with a tentative D call TRBD2 (5 bases). This CDR3 spans 16 amino acids. The ends were cut back, 5 bases at V and 0 bases at J, with 15 bases in the middle. Germline lookup yields CDR1 SEHNR and CDR2 FQNEAQ (reference sequence). Written as DNA, the CDR3 is TGTGCCAGCAGCCCCCCCCGGGGATCTAGCACAGATACGCAGTATTTT. Its protein is CASSPPRGSSTDTQYF.

This clone came up once. The V gene is TRBV12-3 or TRBV12-4, the J gene TRBJ1-2, with a weak D call TRBD1 (6 bases). This CDR3 contains 12 residues. V was clipped by 5 bases and J by 7 bases, with 11 bases between them. The CDR3: CASSVGAGGYTF. In DNA form, the CDR3 reads TGTGCCAGCAGTGTGGGGGCTGGTGGCTACACCTTC.

The chain is built from TRBV29-1 and TRBJ2-7, with TRBD2 matching over 8 bases. Per germline, CDR1 SQVTM and CDR2 ANQGSEA. Losses at the gene ends were 4 bases for V and 2 bases for J; bases not matched to a gene: 10. CDR3 length equals 15 residues. CDR3 DNA sequence: TGCAGCGTTGTAACCGGGTCGGGAGGGCCCTACGAGCAGTACTTC. It specifies CSVVTGSGGPYEQYF.

This chain uses TRBV29-1 with TRBJ1-1, with 7 positions matching TRBD1. Germline lookup yields CDR1 SQVTM and CDR2 ANQGSEA. V was clipped by 4 bases and J by 1 base; unmatched bases: 9. The CDR3 loop spans 15 amino acids. Here the CDR3 reads CSVGGARGKNTEAFF. The CDR3 region has the DNA TGCAGCGTTGGAGGGGCCAGGGGGAAGAACACTGAAGCTTTCTTT.

This chain connects TRBV20-1 to TRBJ2-7; 9 bases fit TRBD1. The CDR3 is made up of 11 amino acids. Germline loops: CDR1 DFQATT, CDR2 SNEGSKA (reference sequence). J lost 13 bases, V lost 5 bases, and 9 bases had no gene match. For the CDR3, the DNA is TGCAGTGCTTCATTCCGGGACAGGGTCTACTTC. This translates into CSASFRDRVYF.

In this sample, this clone turned up a few times. The V call is TRBV13, the J call TRBJ2-3, with TRBD2 identical over 12 bases. The V gene end was trimmed by 5 bases and the J gene end by 4 bases; junction bases not matched to a gene: 4. This CDR3 has 15 amino acids. Germline CDR1 reads PRHDT; CDR2 reads FYEKMQ (reference sequence). The CDR3: CASSPSSGGADTQYF. For the CDR3, the DNA is TGTGCCAGCAGCCCCTCTAGCGGGGGGGCAGATACGCAGTATTTT. The full variable domain, its missing parts supplied by reference TRBV13 and TRBJ2-3, is AAGVIQSPRHLIKEKRETATLKCYPIPRHDTVYWYQQGPGQDPQFLISFYEKMQSDKGSIPDRFSAQQFSDYHSELNMSSLELGDSALYFCASSPSSGGADTQYFGPGTRLTVL.

This rearrangement joins TRBV6-5 to TRBJ2-3, with TRBD1 identical over 7 bases. V was clipped by 10 bases and J by 7 bases; unmatched bases: 17. CDR1 MNHEY and CDR2 SVGAGI come from the germline V gene. This CDR3 has 15 amino acids. CDR3 DNA sequence: TGTGCCATCACTAAGGGGGCTACTGGTAGGAATACGCAGTATTTT. Amino acids: CAITKGATGRNTQYF.

This clone showed up just a few times. This chain connects TRBV6-5 to TRBJ1-2; 7 nucleotides align to TRBD1. Germline trimming cut 7 bases from V and 1 base from J; bases unmatched to any gene: 9. This CDR3 spans 15 amino acids. The germline V gene has CDR1 MNHEY and CDR2 SVGAGI. The CDR3 protein is CASTTSRQGNYGYTF. Written as DNA, the CDR3 is TGTGCCAGCACCACCTCGAGACAGGGTAACTATGGCTACACCTTC.

The rearrangement joins TRBV7-9 to TRBJ2-5, with a tentative D call TRBD2 (6 bases). Trimming cost V 8 bases and J 2 bases, with 9 bases left between them. CDR3 length: 12 amino acids. Germline V gene data show CDR1 as SEHNR and CDR2 as FQNEAQ (reference sequence). DNA of the CDR3: TGTGCCAGCTCGGGGGATCAAGAGACCCAGTACTTC. This sequence encodes CASSGDQETQYF. Using reference TRBV7-9 and TRBJ2-5 for the parts outside the CDR3, the full variable domain is DTGVSQNPRHKITKRGQNVTFRCDPISEHNRLYWYRQTLGQGPEFLTYFQNEAQLEKSRLLSDRFSAERPKGSFSTLEIQRTEQGDSAMYLCASSGDQETQYFGPGTRLLVL.

The V and J genes are TRBV10-1 and TRBJ1-4; 8 positions agree with TRBD1. The CDR3 is made up of 15 amino acids. Germline assignment: CDR1 WNHNN and CDR2 SYGVQD (reference sequence). Trimming cost V 0 bases and J 5 bases; bases outside gene matches: 2. CDR3 region: CASSESTGVNEKLFF. The CDR3 DNA follows: TGCGCCAGCAGTGAGTCGACAGGGGTAAATGAAAAACTGTTTTTT.

The chain uses TRBV20-1 and TRBJ1-4; D gene ambiguous. The CDR3 contains 13 residues. The V end lost 3 bases, the J end lost 0 bases, and 5 bases lay between the germline ends. Germline CDR1 reads DFQATT; CDR2 reads SNEGSKA (reference sequence). The CDR3 DNA reads TGCAGTGCTAGTGACACAACTAATGAAAAACTGTTTTTT. Its translation is CSASDTTNEKLFF.

V gene TRBV29-1 combines with J gene TRBJ2-4, with D tentatively TRBD2 (6 bases). Germline values: CDR1 SQVTM, CDR2 ANQGSEA. The CDR3 runs 12 residues. Trimming pared 7 bases from V and 8 bases from J, leaving 15 bases between. The CDR3 protein is CSGGRWGDIQYF. The CDR3 coding sequence is TGCAGCGGCGGCAGGTGGGGGGACATTCAGTACTTC. The full variable domain, rest sourced from reference TRBV29-1 and TRBJ2-4, is SAVISQKPSRDICQRGTSLTIQCQVDSQVTMMFWYRQQPGQSLTLIATANQGSEATYESGFVIDKFPISRPNLTFSTLTVSNMSPEDSSIYLCSGGRWGDIQYFGAGTRLSVL.

The gene calls are TRBV11-2 and TRBJ2-7; maybe TRBD1 (5 bases). CDR1 SGHAT and CDR2 FQNNGV come from the germline V gene. V gave up 5 bases and J gave up 5 bases, with 13 bases separating them. The CDR3 is 13 amino acids. In DNA, the CDR3 is TGTGCCAGCAGCCCCCTCAGGGTAAACGAGCAGTACTTC. This sequence encodes CASSPLRVNEQYF.